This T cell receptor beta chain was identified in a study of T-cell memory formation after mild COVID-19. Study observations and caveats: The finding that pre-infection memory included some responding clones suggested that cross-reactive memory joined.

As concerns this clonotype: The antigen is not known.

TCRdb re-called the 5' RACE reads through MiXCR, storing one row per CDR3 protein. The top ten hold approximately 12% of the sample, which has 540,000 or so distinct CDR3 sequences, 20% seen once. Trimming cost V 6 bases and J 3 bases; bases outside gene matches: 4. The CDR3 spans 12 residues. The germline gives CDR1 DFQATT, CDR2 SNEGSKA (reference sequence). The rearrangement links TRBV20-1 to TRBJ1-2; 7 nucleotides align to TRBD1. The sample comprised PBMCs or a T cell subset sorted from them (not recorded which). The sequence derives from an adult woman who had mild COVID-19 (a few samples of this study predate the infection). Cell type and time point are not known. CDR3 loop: CSATGQDYGYTF. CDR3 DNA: TGCAGTGCCACCGGACAGGACTATGGCTACACCTTC.